These 12 T cell receptor beta chains came from one sample sequenced in a study of T cells after posttransplantation cyclophosphamide. Methotrexate plus calcineurin inhibitor accompanied controls' myeloablative marrow transplants; sampling was 1 year later. Profiling relied on immunoSEQ multiplex PCR, and the TCRdb table lists in-frame clones only, not all of them. The data hold 15,000 to 17,000 clones, with 80% to 85% observed a single time. This specimen was PBMCs, taken roughly 350 days after allogeneic stem cell transplant with calcineurin inhibitor and methotrexate. The origin of the receptors is a male patient younger than 30 who received an allogeneic stem cell transplant from a related donor, was CMV-positive, and had no GVHD. Some T cells may have come from the graft donor.

V is TRBV9 and J is TRBJ2-1; D might be TRBD1 (6 bases). Trimming stripped 0 bases from V and 9 bases from J, with 19 bases between. The germline V gene has CDR1 SGDLS and CDR2 YYNGEE. The CDR3 loop spans 16 amino acids. CDR3 DNA sequence: TGTGCCAGCAGCGTAGAGAGACAGGCTAAAAGGCGTGAGCAGTTCTTC. It is translated as CASSVERQAKRREQFF. The variable domain in full, with the rest retrieved from reference TRBV9 and TRBJ2-1, is DSGVTQTPKHLITATGQRVTLRCSPRSGDLSVYWYQQSLDQGLQFLIQYYNGEERAKGNILERFSAQQFPDLHSELNLSSLELGDSALYFCASSVERQAKRREQFFGPGTRLTVL.

This chain uses TRBV19 with TRBJ1-5, with a possible D match to TRBD1 (6 bases). Germline-derived CDR1 and CDR2 are LNHDA and SQIVND (reference sequence). Trimming removed 6 bases from V and 7 bases from J, with 13 bases in between. The CDR3 runs to 13 residues. DNA for the CDR3: TGTGCCAGTAGGGGCAGGGGCGGCCAGCCCCAGCATTTT. Its translation: CASRGRGGQPQHF.

The chain is built from TRBV4-2 and TRBJ2-3; 10 bases fit TRBD2. V shed 2 bases and J 0 bases; nucleotides not matched to a gene: 14. The germline V gene encodes CDR1 LGHNA and CDR2 YNFKEQ. This CDR3 is 20 amino acids long. Here the CDR3 reads CASSQRAPRLAGPSTDTQYF. Here the CDR3 DNA reads TGTGCCAGCAGCCAAAGAGCCCCCCGACTAGCGGGCCCTAGCACAGATACGCAGTATTTT.

This chain links TRBV15 with TRBJ2-5, with TRBD1 identical over 8 bases. The CDR3 extends over 15 amino acids. Germline lookup yields CDR1 LNHNV and CDR2 YYDKDF (reference sequence). V lost 4 bases and J lost 5; bases outside the gene matches: 9. CDR3 bases: TGTGCCACCAGCATCATCGGACAGGGTGAGGAGACCCAGTACTTC. Its protein product is CATSIIGQGEETQYF.

This chain links TRBV7-2 with TRBJ2-3; perhaps TRBD2 as D (7 bases). Germline assignment: CDR1 SGHTA and CDR2 FQGNSA. V shed 5 bases and J shed 6 bases, with 21 bases lying between them. The CDR3 covers 16 residues. In DNA form, the CDR3 reads TGTGCCAGCAGCCCGAGGGGGACTACCCATGAGGATACGCAGTATTTT. Amino acid sequence: CASSPRGTTHEDTQYF.

This clone was detected a few times. CDR3 in DNA: TGTGCCAGAAGCTTAAATTTACTGGTCAGGGCTGGAAACACCATATATTTT. It specifies CARSLNLLVRAGNTIYF. V is TRBV7-5 and J is TRBJ1-3; the table names TRBD1, a call not compared with the DNA. TRBV7-5 is labeled a pseudogene. The CDR3 sequence is 17 residues long.

This chain uses TRBV5-1 with TRBJ2-2; D is unclear. The germline V and J ends were trimmed by 4 bases and 6 bases, with 10 bases remaining between them. Germline V CDR1 and CDR2: SGHRS, YFSETQ. This CDR3 is 13 amino acids long. This CDR3 is CASSLPSAGELFF. The CDR3 coding sequence is TGCGCCAGCAGCCTACCATCGGCCGGGGAGCTGTTTTTT.

The chain combines TRBV4-1 with TRBJ2-5; a possible D gene is TRBD1 (5 bases). The CDR3 consists of 16 residues. V gave up 0 bases and J gave up 0 bases, with 11 bases separating them. Germline CDR1 MGHRA, CDR2 YSYEKL. The CDR3 loop is CASSQDRSGHQETQYF. CDR3 DNA sequence: TGCGCCAGCAGCCAAGATCGATCAGGGCACCAAGAGACCCAGTACTTC.

The rearrangement uses TRBV7-9 and TRBJ2-1; 8 nucleotides match TRBD1. Germline-derived CDR1 and CDR2 are SEHNR and FQNEAQ (reference sequence). V was pared by 7 bases and J by 4 bases, with 9 bases of the junction left unmatched. CDR3 length: 15 amino acids. The CDR3 spells CASMPRQGIYNEQFF. CDR3 DNA sequence: TGTGCCAGCATGCCCCGACAGGGGATATACAATGAGCAGTTCTTC.

This sequence joins TRBV6-5 and TRBJ1-4; 7 nucleotides match TRBD1. Germline V gene sequence: CDR1 MNHEY, CDR2 SVGAGI. CDR3 length equals 14 residues. V lost 6 bases, J lost 8 bases, and 9 bases stayed unmatched. CDR3 residues: CASREQGWDEKLFF. The CDR3 DNA follows: TGTGCCAGCAGAGAACAGGGGTGGGACGAAAAACTGTTTTTT.

Only a few counts were recorded for this clone. This rearrangement joins TRBV13 to TRBJ2-5, with D maybe TRBD2 (6 bases). The CDR3 is made up of 15 amino acids. V shed 2 bases and J shed 4 bases, with 14 bases lying between them. In germline, CDR1 is PRHDT, CDR2 FYEKMQ (reference sequence). CDR3: CASSLYTGVGETQYF. In DNA form, the CDR3 reads TGTGCCAGCAGCTTATACACGGGAGTCGGAGAGACCCAGTACTTC.

The chain carries TRBV27 and TRBJ2-5; maybe TRBD2 (6 bases). The CDR3 is made up of 15 amino acids. V was cut by 0 bases and J by 5 bases, with 13 bases left in between. Germline V lookup: CDR1 MNHEY, CDR2 SMNVEV (reference sequence). CDR3 loop: CASSLSIGRGETQYF. CDR3 nucleotides: TGTGCCAGCAGTTTATCGATCGGGAGAGGGGAGACCCAGTACTTC.